What follows are 9 T cell receptor beta chains derived from one specimen sequenced in a study of Tregs in tolerant kidney transplant recipients. TCRdb's table, derived via immunoSEQ multiplex PCR, lists solely in-frame clones and lacks some. Of about 77,000 clones detected, more than 95% appear once; the ten largest clones hold over 0.45%. The sample here was CD4+ T cells from blood, taken before the transplant. Every receptor here comes from a human donor who received a combined kidney and bone marrow transplant.

This chain uses TRBV4-1 with TRBJ1-1; 7 bases map to TRBD1. Germline-derived CDR1 and CDR2 are MGHRA and YSYEKL. The CDR3 covers 15 residues. The junction had 15 bases not matched to a gene; V was cut back by 4 bases and J by 10 bases. The CDR3 bases are TGCGCCAGCAGCCCCCACCCCCGAGGGGGCGTTGGAGCTTTCTTT. Translation gives CASSPHPRGGVGAFF.

The V gene is TRBV5-1, the J gene TRBJ1-1; D unclear. Germline assignment: CDR1 SGHRS and CDR2 YFSETQ. This CDR3 comprises 14 residues. Trimming took off 2 bases at V and 4 bases at J, with 12 bases between the two ends. The CDR3 region is CASSFGSAATEAFF. The CDR3 DNA reads TGCGCCAGCAGCTTCGGTTCCGCGGCCACTGAAGCTTTCTTT.

The chain employs TRBV30 and TRBJ1-2, with D possibly matching TRBD1 (5 bases). The CDR3 totals 14 residues. Germline V gene data show CDR1 as GTSNPN and CDR2 as SVGIG (reference sequence). V was cut by 0 bases and J by 6 bases, with 14 bases left in between. Written as DNA, the CDR3 is TGTGCCTGGAGTGTCGGGGGGACTAGGGATGGCTACACCTTC. Its protein is CAWSVGGTRDGYTF.

The count of this clone is one. The chain is built from TRBV29-1 and TRBJ2-1; 7 bases are a match to TRBD1. Trimming removed 3 bases from V and 6 bases from J; junction bases left unmatched: 5. CDR1 is SQVTM and CDR2 is ANQGSEA in the germline V gene. CDR3 length equals 13 residues. The CDR3 DNA reads as TGCAGCGTTGATCGACAGGGCGGCAATGAGCAGTTCTTC. It yields the protein CSVDRQGGNEQFF.

V and J are TRBV25-1 and TRBJ2-1, with 9 bases matching TRBD2. This CDR3 spans 16 amino acids. CDR1 and CDR2 (germline): MGHDK, SYGVNS. J was trimmed by 5 bases and V by 7 bases; bases with no gene match: 12. CDR3: CASNSGTSWGNNEQFF. In DNA form, the CDR3 reads TGTGCCAGCAACTCCGGGACTAGCTGGGGAAACAATGAGCAGTTCTTC.

V usage is TRBV4-3 and J usage is TRBJ1-5; D is unclear. The V gene's germline CDR1 is LGHNA and CDR2 YSLEER. V was clipped by 2 bases and J by 6 bases, with 8 bases between them. This CDR3 contains 13 residues. The CDR3 DNA reads TGCGCCAGCAGCCAACTACGAACTCAGCCCCAGCATTTT. It is translated as CASSQLRTQPQHF.

V usage is TRBV5-5 and J usage is TRBJ1-1; possibly TRBD1 for D (5 bases). The CDR3 consists of 13 residues. Trimming took 4 bases from V and 5 from J, leaving 12 bases between them. The germline gives CDR1 SGHKS, CDR2 YYEKEE (reference sequence). CDR3 bases: TGTGCCAGCAGCCCCATTCAGGGAACTGAAGCTTTCTTT. Translated, it gives CASSPIQGTEAFF.

This chain connects TRBV6-1 to TRBJ1-1; 8 bases match TRBD1. There are 17 residues in the CDR3. Per the germline V gene, CDR1 is MNHNS and CDR2 is SASEGT. Losses at the gene ends were 0 bases for V and 2 bases for J; bases not matched to a gene: 8. The CDR3 region has the DNA TGTGCCAGCAGTGAAGCCCGACCGGGACAGGATAACACTGAAGCTTTCTTT. Translating gives CASSEARPGQDNTEAFF.

The CDR3 sequence is CASSLGQGSNYGYTF. CDR3 nucleotide sequence: TGTGCCAGCAGCTTAGGCCAGGGCTCTAACTATGGCTACACCTTC. The rearrangement links TRBV7-9 to TRBJ1-2; D is possibly TRBD1 (5 bases). Germline V gene sequence: CDR1 SEHNR, CDR2 FQNEAQ (reference sequence). The V end was cut by 1 base, the J end by 0 bases, with 9 bases between. The CDR3 sequence is 15 residues long.